This T cell receptor (beta chain) emerged from a study of cytomegalovirus exposure and HLA in healthy donors. Points from the study as a whole: TCR beta sequences reportedly predicted the HLA-A and HLA-B alleles of most subjects accurately. Later analysis showed most CMV-associated TCR beta chains appearing HLA-restricted. TCR beta V- and J-gene trimming was later associated with a missense DCLRE1C variant.

V gave up 1 base and J gave up 5 bases; unmatched junction bases: 12. The CDR3 runs to 17 residues. From germline, CDR1 is LNHNV and CDR2 YYDKDF (reference sequence). Primers included in the PCR were 60 Vbeta and 13 Jbeta primers. Clones were sequenced by immunoSEQ multiplex PCR, and TCRdb holds only the in-frame ones, with some missing. The sample shows almost 85,000 clones, just under 80% of them seen only once. About this clone itself: Its specificity is not known.

The J gene is TRBJ2-5, the V gene TRBV15; the match to TRBD2 covers 8 bases. The sample was PBMCs. The clonotype comes from a male donor in good health and CMV-seropositive. CDR3 loop: CATSRVLASGRPETQYF. In DNA, the CDR3 is TGTGCCACCAGCAGAGTACTCGCCAGCGGGAGACCGGAGACCCAGTACTTC.